Below, 8 T cell receptor beta chains from the same sample are listed, as sequenced in a study of radiotherapy plus CTLA-4 blockade in lung cancer. The protocol was immunoSEQ multiplex PCR, while the TCRdb copy is restricted to in-frame clones and leaves out a portion. Counted here are more than 40,000 clones, around nine tenths occurring once; the ten biggest clones make up 7.8%. The material sequenced was peripheral blood, taken from a patient treated with radiotherapy plus ipilimumab. These receptors were obtained from a human donor with non-small cell lung cancer whose response to radiotherapy plus ipilimumab could not be evaluated.

Here the CDR3 DNA reads TGCGCCAGCAGCCGGATACCCCGGAGGGGGGCCAACGTCCTGACTTTC. As protein: CASSRIPRRGANVLTF. The chain links TRBV4-1 to TRBJ2-6; D is possibly TRBD2 (5 bases). The ends were cut back, 4 bases at V and 4 bases at J, with 14 bases in the middle. From germline, CDR1 is MGHRA and CDR2 YSYEKL. The CDR3 loop spans 16 amino acids.

V is TRBV10-2 and J is TRBJ1-5; 7 bases fit TRBD1. Trimming cost V 8 bases and J 4 bases; bases outside gene matches: 8. The CDR3 is made up of 14 amino acids. The germline V gene encodes CDR1 WSHSY and CDR2 SAAADI. This CDR3 is CASGQAGQNQPQHF. Written as DNA, the CDR3 is TGCGCCAGCGGACAGGCCGGCCAAAATCAGCCCCAGCATTTT.

The rearrangement links TRBV6-5 to TRBJ2-7; D possibly corresponds to TRBD2 (6 bases). Trimming stripped 0 bases from V and 6 bases from J, with 12 bases between. This CDR3 is built from 14 residues. Looked up from germline, CDR1 is MNHEY and CDR2 is SVGAGI. The CDR3 here is CASSYSIGGSEQYF. CDR3 sequence (DNA): TGTGCCAGCAGTTACTCGATTGGGGGGTCCGAGCAGTACTTC.

The chain employs TRBV10-3 and TRBJ1-6, with 11 bases matching TRBD1. The CDR3 is 15 residues long. In germline, CDR1 is ENHRY, CDR2 SYGVKD. The junction had 7 bases not matched to a gene; V was cut back by 8 bases and J by 7 bases. CDR3 in amino acids: CAIVRTGGENSPLHF. CDR3 in DNA: TGTGCCATCGTCCGGACAGGGGGCGAGAATTCACCCCTCCACTTT.

This clone was seen more than once but under ten times. The chain is built from TRBV5-1 and TRBJ2-7; 9 nucleotides line up with TRBD1. The CDR3 loop spans 16 amino acids. Germline lookup yields CDR1 SGHRS and CDR2 YFSETQ. Trimming cost V 3 bases and J 7 bases; bases outside gene matches: 14. The CDR3 spells CASSWGAGQGTGEQYF. CDR3 nucleotide sequence: TGCGCCAGCAGCTGGGGGGCCGGACAGGGGACAGGAGAGCAGTACTTC.

V gene TRBV9 combines with J gene TRBJ1-2, with TRBD1 as a possible D gene (5 bases). V was cut by 4 bases and J by 1 base, with 14 bases left in between. This CDR3 has 15 amino acids. The germline gives CDR1 SGDLS, CDR2 YYNGEE. The DNA for the CDR3 is TGTGCCAGCAGCCCCCACCCGGACAATAACTATGGCTACACCTTC. Its translation: CASSPHPDNNYGYTF.

The chain joins TRBV6-1 to TRBJ1-4; 10 bases match TRBD1. The CDR3 spans 15 residues. Trimming at V came to 2 bases and at J to 8 bases, leaving 5 bases not matched to a gene. Germline V CDR1 and CDR2: MNHNS, SASEGT. The CDR3 spells CASSEPTGGNEKLFF. The CDR3 DNA is TGTGCCAGCAGTGAACCGACAGGGGGCAACGAAAAACTGTTTTTT.

The chain joins TRBV15 to TRBJ2-7, with 11 bases aligning to TRBD2. CDR3 length equals 15 residues. In germline, CDR1 is LNHNV, CDR2 YYDKDF (reference sequence). Trimming at V came to 1 base and at J to 3 bases, leaving 2 bases not matched to a gene. This chain's CDR3 is CATSRGGTSGYEQYF. CDR3 in DNA: TGTGCCACCAGCAGAGGTGGGACTAGCGGCTACGAGCAGTACTTC.